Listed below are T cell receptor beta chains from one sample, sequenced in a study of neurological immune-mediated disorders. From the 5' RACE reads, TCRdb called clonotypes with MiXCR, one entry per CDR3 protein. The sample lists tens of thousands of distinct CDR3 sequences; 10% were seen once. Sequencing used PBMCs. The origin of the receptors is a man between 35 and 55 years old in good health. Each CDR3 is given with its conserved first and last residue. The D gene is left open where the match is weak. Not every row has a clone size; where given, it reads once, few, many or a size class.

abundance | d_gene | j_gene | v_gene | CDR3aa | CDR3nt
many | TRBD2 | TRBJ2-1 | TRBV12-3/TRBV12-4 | CASRGLAVYNEQFF | TGTGCCAGCCGGGGACTAGCAGTTTACAATGAGCAGTTCTTC
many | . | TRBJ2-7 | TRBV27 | CASSSDGRRGYEQYF | TGTGCCAGCAGTTCAGATGGCAGAAGGGGCTACGAGCAGTACTTC
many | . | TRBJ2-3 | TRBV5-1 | CASSLGGNGDTQYF | TGCGCCAGCAGCTTAGGCGGGAACGGAGATACGCAGTATTTT
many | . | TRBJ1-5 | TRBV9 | CASSVEDNQPQHF | TGTGCCAGCAGCGTAGAAGACAATCAGCCCCAGCATTTT
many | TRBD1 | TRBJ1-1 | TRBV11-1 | CASSYDPGGGMNTEAFF | TGTGCCAGCAGCTATGACCCAGGGGGCGGCATGAACACTGAAGCTTTCTTT
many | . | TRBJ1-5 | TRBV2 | CASSVDSNQPQHF | TGTGCCAGCAGTGTAGATAGCAATCAGCCCCAGCATTTT
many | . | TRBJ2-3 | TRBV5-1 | CASSLEFTDTQYF | TGCGCCAGCAGCTTGGAGTTCACAGATACGCAGTATTTT
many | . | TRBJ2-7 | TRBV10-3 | CAISERDGTSYEQYF | TGTGCCATCAGCGAACGGGACGGCACCTCCTACGAGCAGTACTTC
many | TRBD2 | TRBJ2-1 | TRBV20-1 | CSAMGTSGSKDEFF | TGCAGTGCGATGGGGACTAGCGGGAGTAAGGATGAGTTCTTC
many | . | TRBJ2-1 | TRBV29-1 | CSVEPMSYNEQFF | TGCAGCGTTGAACCGATGTCGTACAATGAGCAGTTCTTC
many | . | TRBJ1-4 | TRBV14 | CASSPLGPPTNEKLFF | TGTGCCAGCAGCCCCCTAGGACCTCCAACTAATGAAAAACTGTTTTTT
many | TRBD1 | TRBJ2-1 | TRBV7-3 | CASSTDRDNEQFF | TGTGCCAGCAGCACCGACAGGGACAATGAGCAGTTCTTC
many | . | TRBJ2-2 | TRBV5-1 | CASSPQRGAPDTGELFF | TGCGCCAGCAGCCCCCAACGGGGGGCGCCGGACACCGGGGAGCTGTTTTTT
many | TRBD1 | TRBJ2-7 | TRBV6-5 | CASSYSGTGPYEQYF | TGTGCCAGCAGTTACTCCGGGACAGGACCCTACGAGCAGTACTTC
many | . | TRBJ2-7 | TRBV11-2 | CASSLGRGPVNEQYF | TGTGCCAGCAGCTTAGGGCGGGGGCCGGTCAACGAGCAGTACTTC
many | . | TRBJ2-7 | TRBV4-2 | CASSQERTSSYEQYF | TGTGCCAGCAGCCAAGAGAGGACGAGCTCCTACGAGCAGTACTTC
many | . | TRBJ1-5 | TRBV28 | CAIQGISNQPQHF | TGTGCCATCCAGGGGATCAGCAATCAGCCCCAGCATTTT
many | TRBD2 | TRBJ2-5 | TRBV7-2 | CATTSGGGPQYF | TGTGCCACCACCTCAGGCGGGGGGCCGCAGTACTTC
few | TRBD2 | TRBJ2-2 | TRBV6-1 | CASSERGSGRRTGELFF | TGTGCCAGCAGTGAAAGGGGTAGCGGGAGGCGGACCGGGGAGCTGTTTTTT
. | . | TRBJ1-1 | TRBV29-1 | CSVVRATEAFF | TGCAGCGTTGTCAGGGCAACTGAAGCTTTCTTT
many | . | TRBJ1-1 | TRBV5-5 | CASTNLGQRSTEAFF | TGTGCCAGCACCAACCTAGGACAGAGGAGCACTGAAGCTTTCTTT
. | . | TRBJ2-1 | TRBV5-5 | CASSFSGLLNEQFF | TGTGCCAGCAGCTTTTCCGGACTCCTCAATGAGCAGTTCTTC
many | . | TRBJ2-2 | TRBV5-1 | CASSFGPRTNTGELFF | TGCGCCAGCAGCTTCGGTCCAAGGACGAACACCGGGGAGCTGTTTTTT
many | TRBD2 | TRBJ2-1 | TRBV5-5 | CASSSGPGLAFNEQFF | TGTGCCAGCAGTAGCGGGCCGGGACTAGCGTTTAATGAGCAGTTCTTC
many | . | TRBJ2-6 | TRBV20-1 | CSARHFQGSRGSGANVLTF | TGCAGTGCTCGCCATTTTCAGGGATCTAGGGGCTCTGGGGCCAACGTCCTGACTTTC
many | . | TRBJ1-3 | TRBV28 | CASSLGGRVSGNTIYF | TGTGCCAGCAGTTTAGGAGGCAGGGTCTCTGGAAACACCATATATTTT
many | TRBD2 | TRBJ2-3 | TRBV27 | CASSPRLAGPDTQYF | TGTGCCAGCAGCCCTCGACTAGCGGGGCCGGATACGCAGTATTTT
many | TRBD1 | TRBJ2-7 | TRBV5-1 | CASSVGGQGLNEQYF | TGCGCCAGCAGCGTGGGCGGACAGGGTCTGAACGAGCAGTACTTC
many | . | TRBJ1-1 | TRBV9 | CASSGGTKGSVSSTEAFF | TGTGCCAGCAGCGGAGGAACTAAGGGGAGCGTTAGTTCGACTGAAGCTTTCTTT
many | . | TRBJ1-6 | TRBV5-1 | CASNDRNSPLHF | TGCGCCAGCAATGACAGGAATTCACCCCTCCACTTT
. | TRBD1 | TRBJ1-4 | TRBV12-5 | CASGFATGGINEKLFF | TGTGCTAGTGGTTTTGCTACAGGGGGTATTAATGAAAAACTGTTTTTT
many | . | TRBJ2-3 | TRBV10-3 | CAISLASPGLGLVDTQYF | TGTGCCATCAGTCTCGCTTCCCCCGGGCTGGGTTTGGTAGATACGCAGTATTTT
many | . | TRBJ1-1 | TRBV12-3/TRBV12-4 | CASSLREVHGAFF | TGTGCCAGCAGCCTTCGGGAGGTCCACGGGGCTTTCTTT
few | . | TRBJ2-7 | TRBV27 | CASSRSGDPYERYF | TGTGCCAGCAGCCGTTCGGGGGACCCCTACGAGCGGTACTTC
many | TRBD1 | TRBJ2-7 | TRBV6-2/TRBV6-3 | CASTNWTGTGEQYF | TGTGCCAGCACCAACTGGACAGGTACCGGCGAGCAGTACTTC
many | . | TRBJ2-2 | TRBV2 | CASSQGTTITGELFF | TGTGCCAGCAGTCAAGGCACTACCATTACCGGGGAGCTGTTTTTT
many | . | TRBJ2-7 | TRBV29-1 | CSVEGGRLNDEQYF | TGCAGCGTTGAAGGGGGTAGGTTAAACGACGAGCAGTACTTC
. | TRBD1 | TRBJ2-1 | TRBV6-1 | CASSSGQGSRREQFF | TGTGCCAGCAGTTCGGGACAGGGGAGTCGAAGAGAGCAGTTCTTC
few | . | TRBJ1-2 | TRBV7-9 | CASSLAQGSHGYTF | TGTGCCAGCAGCTTAGCACAGGGTTCGCATGGCTACACCTTC